These T cell receptor beta chains were read from a single sample in a study of blood T cell repertoires in COVID-19. This table comes from immunoSEQ multiplex PCR, and its TCRdb copy is limited to in-frame clones, with some not included. The sample lists 250,000 or so clones, around 93% occurring once. The material sequenced was PBMCs or T cells enriched from blood (not recorded which). The receptors originated from a middle-aged man who had been exposed to COVID-19. Both conserved end residues are part of each CDR3. The order of the fields is J gene, CDR3 length, D gene, V gene, clone size, CDR3 DNA, CDR3 protein. The D gene is left open where the match is weak. Not all rows give a size; the values are once, few, many and, for expanded clones, a class.

j_call: TRBJ2-7
cdr3_length: 13
d_call: -
v_call: TRBV6-5
clone_size: -
cdr3_nt: TGTGCTACTACCCAGGGCAGTACCTACGAGCAGTACTTC
cdr3_aa: CATTQGSTYEQYF

j_call: TRBJ2-1
cdr3_length: 13
d_call: TRBD2
v_call: TRBV5-1
clone_size: -
cdr3_nt: TGCGCCAGCAGCTTAGCGGGAGAATTTGAGCAGTTCTTC
cdr3_aa: CASSLAGEFEQFF

j_call: TRBJ2-5
cdr3_length: 14
d_call: -
v_call: TRBV6-5
clone_size: -
cdr3_nt: TGTGCCAGCAGTTACCTATATGGGGGCGAGACCCAGTACTTC
cdr3_aa: CASSYLYGGETQYF

j_call: TRBJ2-1
cdr3_length: 20
d_call: TRBD2
v_call: TRBV5-1
clone_size: -
cdr3_nt: TGCGCCAGCAGCTTGGGACTAGCGGGAGGGCGTTATAGGTCCTACAATGAGCAGTTCTTC
cdr3_aa: CASSLGLAGGRYRSYNEQFF

j_call: TRBJ2-1
cdr3_length: 13
d_call: -
v_call: TRBV3-1/TRBV3-2
clone_size: -
cdr3_nt: TGTGCCAGCAGCCAAGCCTCCGGGGATGAGCAGTTCTTC
cdr3_aa: CASSQASGDEQFF

j_call: TRBJ2-2
cdr3_length: 16
d_call: -
v_call: TRBV9
clone_size: -
cdr3_nt: TGTGCCAGCAGCGTAGACTGGACAAGAAACACCGGGGAGCTGTTTTTT
cdr3_aa: CASSVDWTRNTGELFF

j_call: TRBJ2-7
cdr3_length: 14
d_call: TRBD1
v_call: TRBV7-2
clone_size: -
cdr3_nt: TGTGCCAGCAGCCTTAACAGGGGCACCTACGAGCAGTACTTC
cdr3_aa: CASSLNRGTYEQYF

j_call: TRBJ2-1
cdr3_length: 15
d_call: TRBD2
v_call: TRBV19
clone_size: -
cdr3_nt: TGTGCCAGTAGGGTATTAACTAGCGCATACAATGAGCAGTTCTTC
cdr3_aa: CASRVLTSAYNEQFF

j_call: TRBJ2-3
cdr3_length: 17
d_call: TRBD2
v_call: TRBV9
clone_size: once
cdr3_nt: TGTGCCAGCAGCCCCAGGACTAGCGGTCCTAGCACAGATACGCAGTATTTT
cdr3_aa: CASSPRTSGPSTDTQYF

j_call: TRBJ2-3
cdr3_length: 15
d_call: -
v_call: TRBV5-1
clone_size: -
cdr3_nt: TGCGCCAGCAGCTTGGCCCTAGATGGGGGGGATACGCAGTATTTT
cdr3_aa: CASSLALDGGDTQYF

j_call: TRBJ2-1
cdr3_length: 16
d_call: -
v_call: TRBV28
clone_size: -
cdr3_nt: TGTGCCAGCAGAACCCTCCCCGACAGGTCTTACAATGAGCAGTTCTTC
cdr3_aa: CASRTLPDRSYNEQFF